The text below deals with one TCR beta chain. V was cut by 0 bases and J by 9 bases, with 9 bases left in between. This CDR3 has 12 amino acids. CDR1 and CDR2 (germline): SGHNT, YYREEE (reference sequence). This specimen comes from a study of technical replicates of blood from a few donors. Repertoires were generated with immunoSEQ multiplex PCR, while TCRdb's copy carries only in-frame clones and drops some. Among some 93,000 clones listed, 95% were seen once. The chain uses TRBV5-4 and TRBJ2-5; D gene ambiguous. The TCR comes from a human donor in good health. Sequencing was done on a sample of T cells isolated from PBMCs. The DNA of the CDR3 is TGTGCCAGCAGCTTGGCCTTGAGCGCCCAGTACTTC. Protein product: CASSLALSAQYF.